The 27 T cell receptor beta chains reported below all come from one sample, sequenced in a study of control samples from healthy donors and cancer patients. TCRdb keeps only in-frame clones here, not all; method: immunoSEQ multiplex PCR. The sample records about 130,000 clones, 75% to 95% being singletons. The sample taken for sequencing was blood. All receptors come from a man aged 35-49 years in good health.

The chain combines TRBV28 with TRBJ1-1; D perhaps matches TRBD1 (6 bases). CDR1 is MDHEN, CDR2 SYDVKM, per germline. Deletions cut 7 bases from V and 8 bases from J, with 11 bases between. This CDR3 spans 11 amino acids. The CDR3 region is CASNQQGEAFF. CDR3 nucleotide sequence: TGTGCCAGCAACCAACAGGGAGAAGCTTTCTTT.

The chain uses TRBV5-6 and TRBJ1-2; D uncertain. This CDR3 is 14 amino acids long. V was shortened by 0 bases and J by 4 bases, with 10 bases between the two germline ends. Germline loops: CDR1 SGHDT, CDR2 YYEEEE. DNA for the CDR3: TGTGCCAGCAGCTTGGGAGGGAGGAGCTATGGCTACACCTTC. This sequence encodes CASSLGGRSYGYTF.

The chain employs TRBV18 and TRBJ2-7; possibly TRBD1 for D (6 bases). Trimming pared 3 bases from V and 1 base from J, leaving 7 bases between. From germline, CDR1 is KGHSH and CDR2 LQKENI. The CDR3 has 13 amino acids. The CDR3 spells CASSPGTSYEQYF. The CDR3 coding sequence is TGTGCCAGCTCACCTGGGACATCCTACGAGCAGTACTTC.

The V call is TRBV6-5, the J call TRBJ2-1; D is uncertain. The CDR3 runs 14 residues. Trimming took off 2 bases at V and 0 bases at J, with 5 bases between the two ends. Per the germline V gene, CDR1 is MNHEY and CDR2 is SVGAGI. The chain's CDR3 is CASSYGSSYNEQFF. As DNA, the CDR3 is TGTGCCAGCAGTTACGGCAGCTCCTACAATGAGCAGTTCTTC.

The chain joins TRBV10-1 to TRBJ1-1; perhaps TRBD1 as D (6 bases). The CDR3 length is 13 residues. Germline V lookup: CDR1 WNHNN, CDR2 SYGVQD (reference sequence). Deletions cut 2 bases from V and 7 bases from J, with 11 bases between. The CDR3 nucleotides are TGCGCCAGCAGTGAGCAGCAGGGGAATGAAGCTTTCTTT. Its translation: CASSEQQGNEAFF.

This chain joins TRBV5-6 and TRBJ2-5; no clear D gene. V shed 3 bases and J shed 1 base, with 10 bases lying between them. The CDR3 has 14 residues. Germline V gene sequence: CDR1 SGHDT, CDR2 YYEEEE. This chain's CDR3 is CASSSYRAQETQYF. The CDR3 nucleotides read TGTGCCAGCAGCTCTTACCGGGCCCAAGAGACCCAGTACTTC.

This clone came up once. The rearrangement joins TRBV20-1 to TRBJ2-5; D gene uncertain. The CDR3 length is 14 residues. The V end was cut by 3 bases, the J end by 6 bases, with 17 bases between. CDR1 and CDR2 from the germline V gene are DFQATT and SNEGSKA (reference sequence). CDR3 DNA sequence: TGCAGTGCTAGTTCTCCGGGTCCCCCACAGACCCAGTACTTC. As protein: CSASSPGPPQTQYF.

V usage is TRBV19 and J usage is TRBJ1-1; D gene ambiguous. Germline CDR1 LNHDA, CDR2 SQIVND (reference sequence). The CDR3 extends over 13 amino acids. V lost 7 bases, J lost 4 bases, and 13 bases lay in between. The CDR3 loop is CASNSWIRTEAFF. The CDR3 nucleotides read TGTGCCAGTAATTCGTGGATTCGCACTGAAGCTTTCTTT.

This clone appeared once. The J gene is TRBJ2-7, the V gene TRBV27; 10 bases map to TRBD1. Germline assignment: CDR1 MNHEY and CDR2 SMNVEV (reference sequence). Trimming cost V 2 bases and J 5 bases; bases outside gene matches: 6. The CDR3 loop spans 15 amino acids. CDR3 coding DNA: TGTGCCAGCAGTTTAAAGGACAGGGGGTTGCACGAGCAGTACTTC. Protein: CASSLKDRGLHEQYF.

The chain is built from TRBV4-1 and TRBJ1-5, with 8 bases aligning to TRBD1. CDR1 is MGHRA and CDR2 is YSYEKL in the germline V gene. The CDR3 is made up of 16 amino acids. Losses at the gene ends were 1 base for V and 6 bases for J; bases not matched to a gene: 8. CDR3 in amino acids: CASSQATTGDIQPQHF. The CDR3 region has the DNA TGCGCCAGCAGCCAAGCTACGACAGGGGATATTCAGCCCCAGCATTTT.

This chain connects TRBV24-1 to TRBJ2-5; 10 bases are shared with TRBD1. CDR1 KGHDR and CDR2 SFDVKD come from the germline V gene. The CDR3 consists of 15 residues. V was clipped by 3 bases and J by 4 bases; unmatched bases: 4. The CDR3 DNA is TGTGCCACCAGTGATCGGACAGGGGGGAGAGAGACCCAGTACTTC. It translates to CATSDRTGGRETQYF.

The chain uses TRBV19 and TRBJ2-1; 9 bases are a match to TRBD1. The junction had 7 bases not matched to a gene; V was cut back by 3 bases and J by 4 bases. The germline V gene has CDR1 LNHDA and CDR2 SQIVND (reference sequence). The CDR3 is made up of 16 amino acids. The CDR3 sequence: CASSIPGTGWYNEQFF. CDR3 DNA sequence: TGTGCCAGTAGTATCCCCGGGACAGGGTGGTACAATGAGCAGTTCTTC.

The chain is built from TRBV6-5 and TRBJ2-2; 9 nucleotides match TRBD2. CDR1 is MNHEY and CDR2 is SVGAGI in the germline V gene. CDR3 length: 15 amino acids. V was clipped by 6 bases and J by 4 bases; unmatched bases: 6. This chain's CDR3 is CASSLLAGVTGELFF. In DNA form, the CDR3 reads TGTGCCAGCAGCCTCTTAGCGGGGGTCACCGGGGAGCTGTTTTTT.

The chain uses TRBV28 and TRBJ1-6; D is unclear. The CDR3 length is 12 residues. The V gene lost 2 bases and the J gene lost 8 bases, with 4 bases spanning the gap. The germline gives CDR1 MDHEN, CDR2 SYDVKM. This CDR3 is CASSLIDSPLHF. CDR3 DNA: TGTGCCAGCAGTTTAATAGATTCACCCCTCCACTTT.

J is TRBJ2-7 and V is TRBV30, with TRBD2 matching 7 bases. This CDR3 is 17 amino acids long. The junction had 13 bases not matched to a gene; V was cut back by 0 bases and J by 2 bases. Germline CDR1 reads GTSNPN; CDR2 reads SVGIG (reference sequence). This CDR3 reads CAWSVRPSGQSTYEQYF. The CDR3 nucleotides are TGTGCCTGGAGTGTACGGCCTAGCGGACAATCAACCTACGAGCAGTACTTC.

The genes are TRBV5-6 and TRBJ2-2, with a possible D match to TRBD2 (6 bases). Trimming took off 0 bases at V and 6 bases at J, with 12 bases between the two ends. There are 15 residues in the CDR3. The germline V gene encodes CDR1 SGHDT and CDR2 YYEEEE. CDR3 sequence reads: CASSLDQGLAGELFF. Written as DNA, the CDR3 is TGTGCCAGCAGCTTGGACCAGGGACTGGCCGGGGAGCTGTTTTTT.

This rearrangement joins TRBV20-1 to TRBJ2-3; D perhaps matches TRBD2 (6 bases). Germline V gives CDR1 DFQATT, CDR2 SNEGSKA (reference sequence). CDR3 length equals 11 residues. Trimming cost V 7 bases and J 5 bases, with 10 bases left between them. The CDR3 nucleotides read TGCAGTGTGGGGGGTGGAGATACGCAGTATTTT. Amino acid sequence: CSVGGGDTQYF.

The gene calls are TRBV12-3 or TRBV12-4 and TRBJ1-1; D uncertain. This CDR3 comprises 12 residues. The ends were cut back, 3 bases at V and 7 bases at J, with 9 bases in the middle. The CDR3 DNA follows: TGTGCCAGCAGTTTCGCACGGATTGAAGCTTTCTTT. Amino acid sequence: CASSFARIEAFF.

The rearrangement joins TRBV7-2 to TRBJ2-1; D gene unclear. Trimming cost V 1 base and J 0 bases, with 7 bases left between them. CDR3 length: 15 residues. CDR1 SGHTA and CDR2 FQGNSA come from the germline V gene. The CDR3 reads CASSLVALSYNEQFF. In DNA form, the CDR3 reads TGTGCCAGCAGCTTAGTGGCCCTCTCCTACAATGAGCAGTTCTTC. Supplemented by reference TRBV7-2 and TRBJ2-1, the full variable domain reads GAGVSQSPSNKVTEKGKDVELRCDPISGHTALYWYRQSLGQGLEFLIYFQGNSAPDKSGLPSDRFSAERTGGSVSTLTIQRTQQEDSAVYLCASSLVALSYNEQFFGPGTRLTVL.

The rearrangement uses TRBV5-6 and TRBJ2-3; 12 nucleotides line up with TRBD2. J lost 6 bases, V lost 1 base, and 9 bases had no gene match. This CDR3 is built from 17 residues. The germline gives CDR1 SGHDT, CDR2 YYEEEE. CDR3 in DNA: TGTGCCAGCAGCTTGACCGAGCTAGCGGGGGGGCGGGATACGCAGTATTTT. Its translation is CASSLTELAGGRDTQYF.

This clone was observed a single time. The chain recombines TRBV5-6 with TRBJ2-1; no reliable D call. CDR1 and CDR2 (germline): SGHDT, YYEEEE. This CDR3 spans 13 amino acids. The ends were cut back, 0 bases at V and 10 bases at J, with 11 bases in the middle. As DNA, the CDR3 is TGTGCCAGCAGCTTGGGACCGCCCCGCGAGCAGTTCTTC. It translates to CASSLGPPREQFF.

The V call is TRBV7-9, the J call TRBJ2-5; no clear D gene. V lost 4 bases to trimming and J lost 2 bases, with 5 bases between them. Germline loops: CDR1 SEHNR, CDR2 FQNEAQ (reference sequence). The CDR3 runs 12 residues. CDR3 in DNA: TGTGCCAGCAGCTATCTACAAGAGACCCAGTACTTC. As protein: CASSYLQETQYF.

The gene calls are TRBV27 and TRBJ2-1; D is unclear. The V gene's germline CDR1 is MNHEY and CDR2 SMNVEV (reference sequence). This CDR3 has 16 residues. V gave up 3 bases and J gave up 4 bases, with 16 bases separating them. The CDR3: CASSLALESVYNEQFF. CDR3 coding DNA: TGTGCCAGCAGTTTGGCCCTAGAATCCGTTTACAATGAGCAGTTCTTC.

This clone was picked up one time. This chain joins TRBV5-7 and TRBJ2-7, with TRBD2 matching over 8 bases. TRBV5-7 is reported as an ORF; its role is uncertain. This CDR3 contains 15 residues. The V segment lost 4 bases and the J segment 5 bases; nucleotides outside the gene matches: 11. Here the CDR3 reads CASSRGAGEVDEQYF. Here the CDR3 DNA reads TGTGCCAGCAGCAGGGGAGCGGGGGAGGTCGACGAGCAGTACTTC.

The CDR3 DNA reads TGTGCCAGCAGTCCCTCCGACCGGAACACTGAAGCTTTCTTT. It yields the protein CASSPSDRNTEAFF. This rearrangement joins TRBV6-6 to TRBJ1-1; D remains ambiguous. Germline CDR1 and CDR2: MNHNY and SVGAGI (reference sequence). V was trimmed by 5 bases and J by 1 base, leaving 11 bases between them. CDR3 length equals 14 residues.

This rearrangement joins TRBV19 to TRBJ1-4; D remains ambiguous. CDR3 length: 15 residues. Germline V lookup: CDR1 LNHDA, CDR2 SQIVND (reference sequence). V was shortened by 3 bases and J by 0 bases, with 8 bases between the two germline ends. The CDR3 DNA reads as TGTGCCAGTAGTATTTCGGGAGCAACTAATGAAAAACTGTTTTTT. It codes for CASSISGATNEKLFF.

The V call is TRBV18, the J call TRBJ1-3; 11 bases line up with TRBD1. Germline values: CDR1 KGHSH, CDR2 LQKENI. The J segment lost 0 bases and the V segment lost 3 bases, leaving 7 bases of the junction unmatched. The CDR3 loop spans 18 amino acids. As DNA, the CDR3 is TGTGCCAGCTCACCTCCGGGACAGGGGGTGTTCTCTGGAAACACCATATATTTT. Translation gives CASSPPGQGVFSGNTIYF.